Sequencing of this T cell receptor beta chain was carried out in a study of T cells after yellow fever vaccination. Study-level results: The CD4 and CD8 compartments had a small share of their clonotypes in common.

A single record per CDR3 protein comes from TCRdb applying MiXCR to the 5' RACE reads. The sample lists 300,000 to 350,000 distinct CDR3 sequences; around 10% were seen once. The CDR3 is 13 amino acids. Trimming shortened V by 3 bases and J by 8 bases, and 12 bases separated the two germline ends. The germline CDR1 and CDR2 sequences are SNHLY and FYNNEI. This clonotype showed up just a few times. The antigen remains unidentified. The chain is built from TRBV2 and TRBJ2-3, with D maybe TRBD1 (8 bases). This sequence was found in a man between 18 and 29 years old who received the YFV17D yellow fever vaccine. The material was CD4+ T cells sorted from PBMCs, obtained 45 days after the yellow fever booster vaccination. This CDR3 reads CASSDHRGGTQYF. CDR3 sequence (DNA): TGTGCCAGCAGTGACCACAGGGGGGGTACGCAGTATTTT.